The present T cell receptor (beta chain) was sequenced within a study of T cell changes during pregnancy in multiple sclerosis. Germline V lookup: CDR1 MNHNS, CDR2 SASEGT. CDR3 size: 14 residues. As concerns this clone: One end of the junction is discordant with germline, which a read error may explain.

Clones were sequenced by immunoSEQ multiplex PCR, and TCRdb holds only the in-frame ones, with some missing. Among about 41,000 clones, 90% to 95% were seen once, and the ten largest hold 5.5% to 8%. Sequences were derived from CD8+ T cells from peripheral blood mononuclear cells, sampled in the third trimester of pregnancy. The chain recombines TRBV6-1 with TRBJ1-1; D not certain. The origin of this receptor is a female donor with multiple sclerosis, enrolled in a pregnancy study. CDR3 DNA sequence: TGTGCCAGCAATGAAGGTGATGCGGACACTGAAGCTTTCTTT. It specifies CASNEGDADTEAFF.